The 13 T cell receptor beta chains in this list originate from one sample, sequenced in a study of early stage breast cancer tumors. Sequencing was performed with immunoSEQ multiplex PCR; in TCRdb, only in-frame clones are kept and a portion is missing. The sample has about 19,000 clones; around 88% are singletons. Sequenced sample: blood. These receptors were collected from an older person with breast cancer.

This clone appeared a single time. The chain links TRBV7-9 to TRBJ1-2; possibly TRBD1 for D (5 bases). Trimming took off 2 bases at V and 7 bases at J, with 11 bases between the two ends. The CDR3 is made up of 13 amino acids. The germline CDR1 and CDR2 sequences are SEHNR and FQNEAQ (reference sequence). The CDR3 sequence: CASSLLQATGYTF. The DNA of the CDR3 is TGTGCCAGCAGCTTATTACAGGCAACTGGCTACACCTTC.

The sample holds one count of this clone. The chain combines TRBV28 with TRBJ2-5, with TRBD2 as a possible D gene (6 bases). The V gene's germline CDR1 is MDHEN and CDR2 SYDVKM. V lost 2 bases and J 5 bases, leaving 15 bases between the germline ends. This CDR3 has 15 amino acids. CDR3 nucleotides: TGTGCCAGCAGTTTACTGGCGGGGATAGTGGAGACCCAGTACTTC. It encodes CASSLLAGIVETQYF.

The genes are TRBV30 and TRBJ2-5; 9 nucleotides align to TRBD2. The CDR3 spans 18 residues. Germline CDR1 reads GTSNPN; CDR2 reads SVGIG (reference sequence). The ends lost 0 bases at V and 2 bases at J; junction bases unmatched: 13. CDR3: CAWSVPAGGPRVQETQYF. The DNA for the CDR3 is TGTGCCTGGAGTGTACCCGCGGGGGGGCCTCGTGTGCAAGAGACCCAGTACTTC.

The chain joins TRBV11-1 to TRBJ2-1; a possible D gene is TRBD2 (5 bases). Germline V gene lookup returns CDR1 SGHAT and CDR2 FQDESV (reference sequence). This CDR3 spans 15 amino acids. With 4 bases removed from V and 11 bases from J, the gap between germline ends came to 21 bases. CDR3 DNA sequence: TGTGCCAGCAGCTCCAACTCGGGGTCTCCCGGCCAGCAGTTCTTC. Translation gives CASSSNSGSPGQQFF.

This chain links TRBV2 with TRBJ2-7; 7 nucleotides match TRBD1. CDR3 length: 12 amino acids. Trimming at V came to 4 bases and at J to 5 bases, leaving 2 bases not matched to a gene. Germline-derived CDR1 and CDR2 are SNHLY and FYNNEI. The CDR3 coding sequence is TGTGCCAGCAGTGTGACAGGGAACGAGCAGTACTTC. Its protein is CASSVTGNEQYF.

The table lists this clone with a few counts. V usage is TRBV19 and J usage is TRBJ1-1, with unresolved D. Trimming stripped 3 bases from V and 4 bases from J, with 6 bases between. Germline CDR1 reads LNHDA; CDR2 reads SQIVND (reference sequence). This CDR3 has 12 residues. The CDR3 sequence: CASSIRGTEAFF. The CDR3 bases are TGTGCCAGTAGTATCCGCGGCACTGAAGCTTTCTTT.

The chain is built from TRBV7-3 and TRBJ2-1, with 11 bases lining up with TRBD2. Germline CDR1 is SGHTA and CDR2 is FQGTGA. V lost 6 bases and J lost 6; bases outside the gene matches: 7. CDR3 length: 15 residues. This CDR3 reads CASRLSGGAFNEQFF. The CDR3 DNA reads TGTGCCAGCAGACTTAGCGGGGGGGCCTTCAATGAGCAGTTCTTC.

This sequence joins TRBV27 and TRBJ2-1; TRBD1 agrees at 9 bases. V was pared by 6 bases and J by 3 bases, with 6 bases of the junction left unmatched. The CDR3 is 15 amino acids. The V gene's germline CDR1 is MNHEY and CDR2 SMNVEV (reference sequence). CDR3 nucleotide sequence: TGTGCCAGCAGAAAGGGGACAGGGTACTACAATGAGCAGTTCTTC. Its protein is CASRKGTGYYNEQFF.

The CDR3 protein is CASSRDAGNSPLHF. DNA of the CDR3: TGTGCCAGCAGCCGGGATGCGGGTAATTCACCCCTCCACTTT. This chain connects TRBV7-2 to TRBJ1-6; D is unresolved. CDR1 and CDR2 (germline): SGHTA, FQGNSA. Trimming took 5 bases from V and 6 from J, leaving 11 bases between them. The length of the CDR3 is 14 residues.

The chain combines TRBV5-1 with TRBJ1-2; 8 nucleotides match TRBD1. Germline V gene sequence: CDR1 SGHRS, CDR2 YFSETQ. J lost 1 base, V lost 6 bases, and 8 bases had no gene match. The length of the CDR3 is 15 residues. The chain's CDR3 is CASKNQGAINYGYTF. Written as DNA, the CDR3 is TGCGCCAGCAAAAACCAGGGGGCTATTAACTATGGCTACACCTTC.

This chain joins TRBV30 and TRBJ2-3, with 8 bases fitting TRBD1. Per germline, CDR1 GTSNPN and CDR2 SVGIG (reference sequence). V was pared by 4 bases and J by 1 base, with 4 bases of the junction left unmatched. This CDR3 region has 14 residues. The CDR3 DNA follows: TGTGCCTGGAATCTGGGACAGGGCACAGATACGCAGTATTTT. It is translated as CAWNLGQGTDTQYF. The full variable domain, rest sourced from reference TRBV30 and TRBJ2-3, is SQTIHQWPATLVQPVGSPLSLECTVEGTSNPNLYWYRQAAGRGLQLLFYSVGIGQISSEVPQNLSASRPQDRQFILSSKKLLLSDSGFYLCAWNLGQGTDTQYFGPGTRLTVL.

The chain combines TRBV19 with TRBJ1-2; the D gene is possibly TRBD1 (6 bases). Germline V gives CDR1 LNHDA, CDR2 SQIVND (reference sequence). The CDR3 is 13 amino acids. V lost 7 bases to trimming and J lost 4 bases, with 13 bases between them. The DNA of the CDR3 is TGTGCCAGTATGGGGCAGGGGTTCTATGGCTACACCTTC. Translation gives CASMGQGFYGYTF.

The CDR3 DNA sequence: TGTGCCAGCAGTGGGACTAGCCCAAGCACAGATACGCAGTATTTT. Residues: CASSGTSPSTDTQYF. The chain has TRBV2 and TRBJ2-3; 8 bases line up with TRBD2. Germline CDR1 and CDR2: SNHLY and FYNNEI. With V trimmed by 4 bases and J by 0 bases, 3 bases remained unmatched. The CDR3 sequence is 15 residues long.